These T cell receptor beta chains were read from a single sample in a study of cytotoxic CD8 clonotypes in ibrutinib-treated CLL. The table came from immunoSEQ multiplex PCR; TCRdb's copy has only in-frame clones and leaves some out. The sample holds approximately 320,000 clones; approximately 67% are singletons and the top ten take roughly 6.8%. Here the sequenced sample was PBMCs, taken after 36 months of ibrutinib treatment. Receptors originate from a human donor with chronic lymphocytic leukemia. Each CDR3 is given with its conserved first and last residue. Fields, in order: V gene, clone size, J gene, D gene, CDR3 protein, CDR3 DNA. The D gene is left open where the match is weak. Clone sizes are given selectively: once, few, many, or a class where the clone is expanded.

V gene: TRBV4-1; clone size: NA; J gene: TRBJ2-7; D gene: NA; CDR3 protein: CASSQDLWEPAYEQYF; CDR3 DNA: TGCGCCAGCAGCCAAGACTTATGGGAGCCGGCCTACGAGCAGTACTTC
V gene: TRBV28; clone size: few; J gene: TRBJ2-3; D gene: NA; CDR3 protein: CASNERGLADTQYF; CDR3 DNA: TGTGCCAGCAACGAAAGGGGGCTAGCGGATACGCAGTATTTT
V gene: TRBV4-3; clone size: NA; J gene: TRBJ2-3; D gene: NA; CDR3 protein: CASSQRGASTDTQYF; CDR3 DNA: TGCGCCAGCAGCCAAAGGGGGGCCAGCACAGATACGCAGTATTTT
V gene: TRBV9; clone size: NA; J gene: TRBJ1-3; D gene: TRBD1; CDR3 protein: CASSNSRQGAKQWAGNTIYF; CDR3 DNA: TGTGCCAGCAGCAACTCACGACAGGGGGCTAAACAGTGGGCTGGAAACACCATATATTTT
V gene: TRBV7-9; clone size: NA; J gene: TRBJ2-3; D gene: NA; CDR3 protein: CASSFLASWGDTQYF; CDR3 DNA: TGTGCCAGCAGCTTTTTGGCTAGCTGGGGAGATACGCAGTATTTT
V gene: TRBV18; clone size: NA; J gene: TRBJ2-5; D gene: TRBD2; CDR3 protein: CASSPPREYQETQYF; CDR3 DNA: TGTGCCAGCTCACCCCCGCGGGAGTACCAAGAGACCCAGTACTTC
V gene: TRBV5-6; clone size: NA; J gene: TRBJ2-3; D gene: NA; CDR3 protein: CASSSSRGGLLSTDTQYF; CDR3 DNA: TGTGCCAGCAGCTCCTCCCGGGGCGGACTCCTTAGCACAGATACGCAGTATTTT
V gene: TRBV5-5; clone size: NA; J gene: TRBJ2-7; D gene: NA; CDR3 protein: CASSLGGNSYEQYF; CDR3 DNA: TGTGCCAGCAGCTTGGGAGGAAACTCCTACGAGCAGTACTTC
V gene: TRBV4-1; clone size: NA; J gene: TRBJ1-4; D gene: TRBD1; CDR3 protein: CASSPRQGREKLFF; CDR3 DNA: TGCGCCAGCAGCCCCCGACAGGGTCGGGAAAAACTGTTTTTT
V gene: TRBV9; clone size: NA; J gene: TRBJ2-7; D gene: TRBD1; CDR3 protein: CASSVAGQVTYEQYF; CDR3 DNA: TGTGCCAGCAGCGTTGCCGGACAGGTGACCTACGAGCAGTACTTC
V gene: TRBV6-6; clone size: few; J gene: TRBJ1-5; D gene: NA; CDR3 protein: CASNPQGYQPQHF; CDR3 DNA: TGTGCCAGCAACCCACAGGGCTATCAGCCCCAGCATTTT
V gene: TRBV28; clone size: NA; J gene: TRBJ1-2; D gene: TRBD1; CDR3 protein: CASSFSLDRAPNYGYTF; CDR3 DNA: TGTGCCAGCAGTTTTTCTCTGGACAGGGCCCCTAACTATGGCTACACCTTC
V gene: TRBV10-1; clone size: NA; J gene: TRBJ2-7; D gene: NA; CDR3 protein: CAASGRLAGRHTYEQYF; CDR3 DNA: TGCGCCGCTTCTGGGCGCCTCGCAGGCCGTCACACCTACGAGCAGTACTTC
V gene: TRBV6-1; clone size: NA; J gene: TRBJ2-7; D gene: NA; CDR3 protein: CASSDRVAYEQYF; CDR3 DNA: TGTGCCAGCAGTGACAGGGTCGCCTACGAGCAGTACTTC
V gene: TRBV9; clone size: few; J gene: TRBJ1-1; D gene: NA; CDR3 protein: CASSVVVEAFF; CDR3 DNA: TGTGCCAGCAGCGTAGTGGTTGAAGCTTTCTTT
V gene: TRBV19; clone size: NA; J gene: TRBJ1-1; D gene: NA; CDR3 protein: CASSSQVLMNTEAFF; CDR3 DNA: TGTGCCAGTAGTTCTCAGGTACTGATGAACACTGAAGCTTTCTTT
V gene: TRBV28; clone size: NA; J gene: TRBJ1-5; D gene: TRBD1; CDR3 protein: CASSFPGTAYSNQPQHF; CDR3 DNA: TGTGCCAGCAGTTTCCCTGGGACAGCGTATAGCAATCAGCCCCAGCATTTT
V gene: TRBV7-6; clone size: NA; J gene: TRBJ2-2; D gene: TRBD1; CDR3 protein: CASSFVPGQGDTGELFF; CDR3 DNA: TGTGCCAGCAGCTTCGTTCCCGGACAGGGCGACACCGGGGAGCTGTTTTTT
V gene: TRBV6-1; clone size: NA; J gene: TRBJ2-7; D gene: NA; CDR3 protein: CASSPSVSSYEQYF; CDR3 DNA: TGTGCCAGCAGTCCTAGCGTGAGCTCCTACGAGCAGTACTTC
V gene: TRBV28; clone size: few; J gene: TRBJ1-1; D gene: NA; CDR3 protein: CASSLAGRNTEAFF; CDR3 DNA: TGTGCCAGCAGTTTGGCCGGAAGGAACACTGAAGCTTTCTTT
V gene: TRBV2; clone size: NA; J gene: TRBJ1-5; D gene: NA; CDR3 protein: CASSYRVGQPQHF; CDR3 DNA: TGTGCCAGCAGTTACAGGGTAGGTCAGCCCCAGCATTTT
V gene: TRBV7-2; clone size: NA; J gene: TRBJ2-7; D gene: NA; CDR3 protein: CASSLGSRQYF; CDR3 DNA: TGTGCCAGCAGCTTAGGGAGTAGGCAGTACTTC
V gene: TRBV11-2; clone size: NA; J gene: TRBJ1-6; D gene: NA; CDR3 protein: CASSRPQSPLHF; CDR3 DNA: TGTGCCAGCAGTCGACCGCAGTCACCCCTCCACTTT
V gene: TRBV19; clone size: once; J gene: TRBJ2-7; D gene: TRBD1; CDR3 protein: CASSVFGQGHGWYEQYF; CDR3 DNA: TGTGCCAGTAGTGTGTTTGGACAGGGTCATGGGTGGTACGAGCAGTACTTC
V gene: TRBV18; clone size: few; J gene: TRBJ1-1; D gene: TRBD1; CDR3 protein: CASSPDRATEAFF; CDR3 DNA: TGTGCCAGCTCACCCGACAGGGCTACTGAAGCTTTCTTT
V gene: TRBV20-1; clone size: NA; J gene: TRBJ2-3; D gene: NA; CDR3 protein: CSARRTDTQYF; CDR3 DNA: TGCAGTGCTAGGCGCACAGATACGCAGTATTTT
V gene: TRBV5-1; clone size: few; J gene: TRBJ2-5; D gene: TRBD1; CDR3 protein: CASSRDRARETQYF; CDR3 DNA: TGCGCCAGCAGCAGGGACAGGGCCCGAGAGACCCAGTACTTC
V gene: TRBV28; clone size: NA; J gene: TRBJ2-7; D gene: NA; CDR3 protein: CASRELGGALYEQYF; CDR3 DNA: TGTGCCAGCAGAGAGTTAGGGGGAGCTTTATACGAGCAGTACTTC
V gene: TRBV7-8; clone size: NA; J gene: TRBJ1-3; D gene: NA; CDR3 protein: CASSPRENTIYF; CDR3 DNA: TGTGCCAGCAGCCCCCGTGAAAACACCATATATTTT
V gene: TRBV6-6; clone size: NA; J gene: TRBJ2-2; D gene: NA; CDR3 protein: CASSYLFQGTGELFF; CDR3 DNA: TGTGCCAGCAGTTACTTATTCCAGGGGACTGGGGAGCTGTTTTTT
V gene: TRBV19; clone size: NA; J gene: TRBJ2-2; D gene: NA; CDR3 protein: CASSPSQRTGELFF; CDR3 DNA: TGTGCCAGTAGCCCTTCTCAGAGAACCGGGGAGCTGTTTTTT
V gene: TRBV5-1; clone size: NA; J gene: TRBJ2-7; D gene: NA; CDR3 protein: CASSLDRGYEQYF; CDR3 DNA: TGCGCCAGCAGCTTGGATCGGGGGTACGAGCAGTACTTC
V gene: TRBV5-1; clone size: NA; J gene: TRBJ1-2; D gene: NA; CDR3 protein: CASSQQGQYGYTF; CDR3 DNA: TGCGCCAGCAGTCAGCAAGGACAGTATGGCTACACCTTC
V gene: TRBV9; clone size: few; J gene: TRBJ2-7; D gene: TRBD2; CDR3 protein: CASSVGTSYEQYF; CDR3 DNA: TGTGCCAGCAGCGTCGGGACTAGTTACGAGCAGTACTTC
V gene: TRBV4-1; clone size: few; J gene: TRBJ1-2; D gene: NA; CDR3 protein: CASSQDVGGTGWAYGYTF; CDR3 DNA: TGCGCCAGCAGCCAAGATGTCGGGGGGACGGGGTGGGCCTATGGCTACACCTTC
V gene: TRBV4-3; clone size: NA; J gene: TRBJ2-4; D gene: NA; CDR3 protein: CASSQDRVPPFTPQYF; CDR3 DNA: TGCGCCAGCAGCCAAGATCGTGTTCCTCCCTTCACTCCCCAGTACTTC
V gene: TRBV29-1; clone size: NA; J gene: TRBJ2-3; D gene: NA; CDR3 protein: CSVVEAGDSTDTQYF; CDR3 DNA: TGCAGCGTTGTAGAGGCTGGGGACAGCACAGATACGCAGTATTTT
V gene: TRBV9; clone size: few; J gene: TRBJ1-2; D gene: NA; CDR3 protein: CASKPALANYGYTF; CDR3 DNA: TGTGCCAGCAAGCCGGCATTAGCTAACTATGGCTACACCTTC
V gene: TRBV29-1; clone size: few; J gene: TRBJ2-5; D gene: NA; CDR3 protein: CSVAGTIQETQYF; CDR3 DNA: TGCAGCGTAGCCGGGACAATACAAGAGACCCAGTACTTC
V gene: TRBV28; clone size: NA; J gene: TRBJ2-1; D gene: NA; CDR3 protein: CASSLGGAGEQFF; CDR3 DNA: TGTGCCAGCAGTTTAGGTGGGGCCGGTGAGCAGTTCTTC
V gene: TRBV19; clone size: NA; J gene: TRBJ1-2; D gene: NA; CDR3 protein: CASSTGVDGYTF; CDR3 DNA: TGTGCCAGTAGTACGGGGGTGGATGGCTACACCTTC
V gene: TRBV6-5; clone size: NA; J gene: TRBJ2-7; D gene: NA; CDR3 protein: CASTGVLAYEQYF; CDR3 DNA: TGTGCCAGCACAGGGGTTTTAGCCTACGAGCAGTACTTC
V gene: TRBV18; clone size: NA; J gene: TRBJ1-1; D gene: NA; CDR3 protein: CASSRYLTEAFF; CDR3 DNA: TGTGCCAGCTCGCGCTATTTGACTGAAGCTTTCTTT
V gene: TRBV2; clone size: NA; J gene: TRBJ2-2; D gene: NA; CDR3 protein: CARLINTGELFF; CDR3 DNA: TGTGCCAGGTTGATTAACACCGGGGAGCTGTTTTTT